This TCR beta chain was sequenced during a study of CD8 T cells in Susac syndrome. The CDR3 has 16 residues. Germline CDR1 and CDR2: GTSNPN and SVGIG (reference sequence). J lost 4 bases, V lost 0 bases, and 7 bases had no gene match. The sequenced target, TCR beta, came from blood CD8+ and CD4+ T cells. A quantity of about 0.5 to 1 ug RNA underwent reverse transcription using random hexamers. Each CDR3 protein is one row after TCRdb ran MiXCR on the immunoSEQ multiplex PCR reads. Here the sample spans 67,000 or so distinct CDR3 sequences, 85% to 95% being singletons. Sequenced material: CD4+ T cells from PBMCs. V usage is TRBV30 and J usage is TRBJ2-4; 9 positions match TRBD2. The clonotype originates from a human donor with Susac syndrome. CDR3 DNA: TGTGCCTGGAGTGTAGGAGCGGGGGGACCTAAAAACATTCAGTACTTC. Encoded protein: CAWSVGAGGPKNIQYF.